The clone carrying this T cell receptor (beta chain) was detected only a few times. Its antigen is unidentified. The CDR3 sequence is 15 residues long. Germline CDR1 reads SGHRS; CDR2 reads YFSETQ. V shed 0 bases, J shed 0 bases, and the junction held 2 bases outside the gene matches. The data derive from a study of neurological immune-mediated disorders. Study conclusions and caveats: In HTLV-1-associated myelopathy, TCR clonal expansion was greatest, whereas multiple sclerosis had the least, falling below healthy controls.

Volunteers attending a blood bank in Maryland, USA, served as healthy controls. The unsorted libraries were prepared from 2 million PBMCs (stored at -80 C). The cDNA was generated through 5'RACE incorporating 10-nucleotide random UMIs. TCRdb re-called the 5' RACE reads with MiXCR, one entry per CDR3 protein. The table includes 75,000 to 90,000 distinct CDR3 sequences, 10% detected once. The receptor comes from a man aged 40-50 years in good health. The sequenced sample consisted of PBMCs. The J gene is TRBJ2-5, the V gene TRBV5-1; 7 nucleotides match TRBD2. The DNA for the CDR3 is TGCGCCAGCAGCTTGGTGCGGGGGTACCAAGAGACCCAGTACTTC. Protein sequence: CASSLVRGYQETQYF.